This TCR beta chain was profiled in a study of beta chain features in type 1 diabetes. On the study more broadly: Analysis included under 120,000,000 sorted cells drawn from all samples. Study observations and caveats: Type 1 diabetes patients showed fewer insertions and more deletions at VDJ junctions. In all four CD4+ subsets, TCRB CDR3 length was significantly, moderately reduced in type 1 diabetes.

V lost 5 bases, J lost 4 bases, and 6 bases stayed unmatched. The germline CDR1 and CDR2 sequences are SGHTA and FQGTGA. The CDR3 runs to 14 residues. What was sequenced were expressed TCRB transcripts, since all of the isolated RNA had been reverse transcribed. TCRdb keeps only in-frame clones here, not all; method: immunoSEQ multiplex PCR. The sample holds over 350,000 clones; over 12% are singletons and the top ten take 0.019%. In regard to this clone: Antigen unknown.

Sorting of CD4+ naive, central memory, regulatory and stem cell-like memory cells was performed via CD45RO/CCR7/CD25/CD127/CD95/CD27. What was sequenced was naive CD4+ T cells from blood. The receptor was derived from a woman under 30 in good health. The chain couples TRBV7-3 to TRBJ2-5, with 8 bases aligning to TRBD2. In DNA, the CDR3 is TGTGCCAGCAGCCCTCACAGCGGGAGAGAGACCCAGTACTTC. This translates into CASSPHSGRETQYF.